Below, 14 T cell receptor beta chains from the same sample are listed, as sequenced in a study of T-cell memory formation after mild COVID-19. TCRdb fed the 5' RACE reads into MiXCR, producing one record per CDR3 protein. The table shows roughly 170,000 distinct CDR3 sequences, with around 20% occurring only once. Sequenced input: PBMCs or a T cell subset sorted from them (not recorded which). Source of these receptors: a young man who had mild COVID-19 (a few samples of this study predate the infection). Cell type and time point are not known.

Many counts were recorded for this clonotype. The chain uses TRBV4-3 and TRBJ2-1; no firm D call. V lost 1 base to trimming and J lost 0 bases, with 7 bases between them. This CDR3 has 15 amino acids. Germline V gene lookup returns CDR1 LGHNA and CDR2 YSLEER. The CDR3 region has the DNA TGCGCCAGCAGCCAAGGAACGAGCTCCTACAATGAGCAGTTCTTC. Residues: CASSQGTSSYNEQFF.

This clonotype was counted at least ten times. The chain combines TRBV15 with TRBJ2-1; tentative D call: TRBD1 (5 bases). This CDR3 contains 14 residues. Germline V gene lookup returns CDR1 LNHNV and CDR2 YYDKDF (reference sequence). V was clipped by 2 bases and J by 5 bases, with 10 bases between them. In nucleotides, the CDR3 is TGTGCCACCAGCAGAAACAGGAACGACAATGAGCAGTTCTTC. Residues: CATSRNRNDNEQFF.

The V gene is TRBV7-8, the J gene TRBJ2-3; a weak D match, TRBD1 (5 bases). Trimming took 6 bases from V and 2 from J, leaving 12 bases between them. CDR1 is SGHVS, CDR2 FQNEAQ, per germline. The CDR3 is 14 amino acids. CDR3 bases: TGTGCCAGCAGTAGACAGCAACACACAGATACGCAGTATTTT. It codes for CASSRQQHTDTQYF.

V and J are TRBV5-1 and TRBJ2-5, with D uncertain. Trimming removed 1 base at V and 1 base at J, with 5 bases between. The germline CDR1 and CDR2 sequences are SGHRS and YFSETQ. The CDR3 covers 13 residues. The CDR3 region has the DNA TGCGCCAGCAGCTTGTTTAGCCAAGAGACCCAGTACTTC. Protein product: CASSLFSQETQYF.

This clonotype was counted between two and nine times. The J gene is TRBJ1-5, the V gene TRBV5-1; TRBD1 matches at 7 bases. The germline V gene has CDR1 SGHRS and CDR2 YFSETQ. This CDR3 has 16 amino acids. V was pared by 0 bases and J by 5 bases, with 8 bases of the junction left unmatched. The CDR3 nucleotides read TGCGCCAGCAGCTTGGGACCGGGACAGACTTATCAGCCCCAGCATTTT. Its translation is CASSLGPGQTYQPQHF.

In its sample, this clonotype was seen a few times. The chain joins TRBV12-3 or TRBV12-4 to TRBJ2-7, with D possibly matching TRBD1 (5 bases). The CDR3 has 14 residues. With 5 bases removed from V and 0 bases from J, the gap between germline ends came to 11 bases. The CDR3 sequence: CASSQDRVSYEQYF. In DNA, the CDR3 is TGTGCCAGCAGTCAAGACAGAGTCTCCTACGAGCAGTACTTC.

DNA of the CDR3: TGTGCCAGCAGCTTGTACAGCCAAGCAGATACGCAGTATTTT. Its protein product is CASSLYSQADTQYF. This chain links TRBV7-8 with TRBJ2-3; no clear D. The CDR3 extends over 14 amino acids. V was cut by 3 bases and J by 4 bases, with 11 bases left in between. Germline CDR1 SGHVS, CDR2 FQNEAQ.

This clonotype showed up just a few times. The genes are TRBV18 and TRBJ1-2, with D maybe TRBD1 (5 bases). Trimming shortened V by 5 bases and J by 4 bases, and 20 bases separated the two germline ends. CDR1 is KGHSH and CDR2 is LQKENI in the germline V gene. CDR3 length equals 16 residues. This CDR3 reads CASSEGRSGGRYGYTF. The CDR3 coding sequence is TGTGCCAGCTCAGAGGGACGGAGTGGAGGGCGCTATGGCTACACCTTC. Full variable domain (outside the CDR3, taken from reference TRBV18 and TRBJ1-2): NAGVMQNPRHLVRRRGQEARLRCSPMKGHSHVYWYRQLPEEGLKFMVYLQKENIIDESGMPKERFSAEFPKEGPSILRIQQVVRGDSAAYFCASSEGRSGGRYGYTFGSGTRLTVV.

This clonotype was detected a few times. The V and J genes are TRBV11-2 and TRBJ2-3; no firm D call. CDR1 is SGHAT, CDR2 FQNNGV, per germline. This CDR3 region has 14 residues. V lost 4 bases, J lost 6 bases, and 14 bases lay in between. Here the CDR3 reads CASSSRTREDTQYF. The CDR3 DNA sequence: TGTGCCAGCAGCTCTCGGACCCGCGAGGATACGCAGTATTTT.

The count of this clonotype is one. V gene TRBV20-1 combines with J gene TRBJ2-3; TRBD2 might be the D (6 bases). Germline V CDR1 and CDR2: DFQATT, SNEGSKA (reference sequence). This CDR3 has 13 amino acids. The V and J ends lost 5 bases and 0 bases respectively, with 9 bases between them. CDR3 amino acids: CSAVAVSTDTQYF. CDR3 DNA: TGCAGTGCTGTAGCGGTGAGCACAGATACGCAGTATTTT.

This chain links TRBV7-8 with TRBJ1-6, with D perhaps matching TRBD1 (5 bases). Germline assignment: CDR1 SGHVS and CDR2 FQNEAQ. V gave up 5 bases and J gave up 8 bases, with 16 bases separating them. The CDR3 spans 15 residues. The CDR3 loop reads CASSQIQDGYSPLHF. DNA for the CDR3: TGTGCCAGCAGCCAAATACAGGATGGATATTCACCCCTCCACTTT. The full variable domain, in which reference TRBV7-8 and TRBJ1-6 provide the parts outside the CDR3, is GAGVSQSPRYKVAKRGQDVALRCDPISGHVSLFWYQQALGQGPEFLTYFQNEAQLDKSGLPSDRFFAERPEGSVSTLKIQRTQQEDSAVYLCASSQIQDGYSPLHFGNGTRLTVT.

This clonotype was found a few times. V usage is TRBV7-2 and J usage is TRBJ1-5; D perhaps matches TRBD1 (5 bases). The length of the CDR3 is 15 residues. CDR1 and CDR2 (germline): SGHTA, FQGNSA. V was trimmed by 4 bases and J by 3 bases, leaving 13 bases between them. Written as DNA, the CDR3 is TGTGCCAGCAGCTCCTCAGGGAACCTCAATCAGCCCCAGCATTTT. Amino acids: CASSSSGNLNQPQHF. Together with reference TRBV7-2 and TRBJ1-5, the CDR3 gives the full variable domain: GAGVSQSPSNKVTEKGKDVELRCDPISGHTALYWYRQSLGQGLEFLIYFQGNSAPDKSGLPSDRFSAERTGGSVSTLTIQRTQQEDSAVYLCASSSSGNLNQPQHFGDGTRLSIL.

This clonotype was seen only once. The chain couples TRBV5-1 to TRBJ1-2, with D tentatively TRBD1 (6 bases). CDR1 and CDR2 from the germline V gene are SGHRS and YFSETQ. This CDR3 is 15 amino acids long. V lost 1 base and J lost 1, with 11 bases in between. CDR3 nucleotides: TGCGCCAGCAGCTTGTGGGGGGGCGGTAACTATGGCTACACCTTC. Translation gives CASSLWGGGNYGYTF.

V gene TRBV5-1 combines with J gene TRBJ2-5, with 7 bases fitting TRBD1. CDR1 and CDR2 (germline): SGHRS, YFSETQ. V dropped 4 bases and J dropped 2; count of bases not matched to a gene: 8. The CDR3 spans 15 residues. The DNA of the CDR3 is TGCGCCAGCAGCCTGGACAGGATCGCACAAGAGACCCAGTACTTC. It specifies CASSLDRIAQETQYF.